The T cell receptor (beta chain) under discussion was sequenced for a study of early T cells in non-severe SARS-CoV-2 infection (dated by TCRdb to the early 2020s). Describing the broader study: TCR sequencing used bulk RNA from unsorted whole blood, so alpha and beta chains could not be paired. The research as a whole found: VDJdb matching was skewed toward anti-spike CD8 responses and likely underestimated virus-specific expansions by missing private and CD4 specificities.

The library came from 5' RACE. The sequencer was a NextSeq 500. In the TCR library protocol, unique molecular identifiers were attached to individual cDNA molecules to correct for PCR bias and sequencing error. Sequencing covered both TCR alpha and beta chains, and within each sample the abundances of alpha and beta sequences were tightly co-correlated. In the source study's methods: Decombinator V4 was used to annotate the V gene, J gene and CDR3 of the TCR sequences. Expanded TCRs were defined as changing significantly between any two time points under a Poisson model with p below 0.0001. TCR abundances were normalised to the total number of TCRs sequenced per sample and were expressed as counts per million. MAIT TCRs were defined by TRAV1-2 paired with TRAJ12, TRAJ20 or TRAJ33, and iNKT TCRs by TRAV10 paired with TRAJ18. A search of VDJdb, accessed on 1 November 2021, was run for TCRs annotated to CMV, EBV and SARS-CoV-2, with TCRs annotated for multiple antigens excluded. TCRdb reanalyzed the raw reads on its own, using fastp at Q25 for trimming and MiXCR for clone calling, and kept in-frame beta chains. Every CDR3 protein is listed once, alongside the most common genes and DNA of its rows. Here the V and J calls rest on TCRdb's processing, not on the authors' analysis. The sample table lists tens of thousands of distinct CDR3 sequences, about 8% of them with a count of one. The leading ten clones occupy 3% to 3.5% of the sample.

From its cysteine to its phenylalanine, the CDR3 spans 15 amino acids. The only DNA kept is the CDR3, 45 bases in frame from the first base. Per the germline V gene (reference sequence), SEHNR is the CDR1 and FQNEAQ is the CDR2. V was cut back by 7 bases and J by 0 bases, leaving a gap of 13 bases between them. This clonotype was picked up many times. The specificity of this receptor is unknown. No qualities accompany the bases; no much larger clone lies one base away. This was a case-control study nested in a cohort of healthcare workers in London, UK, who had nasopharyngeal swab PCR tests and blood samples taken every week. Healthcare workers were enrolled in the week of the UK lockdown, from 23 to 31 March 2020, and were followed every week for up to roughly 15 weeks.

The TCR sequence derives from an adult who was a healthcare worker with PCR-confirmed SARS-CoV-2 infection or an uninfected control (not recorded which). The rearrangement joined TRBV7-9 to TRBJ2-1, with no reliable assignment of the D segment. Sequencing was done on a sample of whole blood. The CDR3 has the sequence CASTHSVDSYNEQFF. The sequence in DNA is TGTGCCAGCACCCACTCGGTCGACTCCTACAATGAGCAGTTCTTC.